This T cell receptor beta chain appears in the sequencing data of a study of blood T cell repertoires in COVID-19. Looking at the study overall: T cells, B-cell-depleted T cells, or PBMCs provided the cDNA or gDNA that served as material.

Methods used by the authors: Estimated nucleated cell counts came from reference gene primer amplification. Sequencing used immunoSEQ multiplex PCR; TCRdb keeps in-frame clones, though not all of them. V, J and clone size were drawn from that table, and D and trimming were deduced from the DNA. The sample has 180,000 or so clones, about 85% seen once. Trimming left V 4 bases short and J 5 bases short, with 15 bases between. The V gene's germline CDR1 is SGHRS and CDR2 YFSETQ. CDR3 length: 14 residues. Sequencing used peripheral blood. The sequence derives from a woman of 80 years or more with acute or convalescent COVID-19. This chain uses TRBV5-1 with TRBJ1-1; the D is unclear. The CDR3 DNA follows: TGCGCCAGCAGCGAGTACACGGGGAGGACTGAAGCTTTCTTT. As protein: CASSEYTGRTEAFF.